This TCR beta chain was observed in a study of PD-L1 blockade in urothelial cancer. CDR1 and CDR2 (germline): SGHDT, YYEEEE. V was pared by 4 bases and J by 2 bases, with 12 bases between. The CDR3 extends over 14 amino acids. Regarding time point: pretreatment peripheral blood. Spiked synthetic TCR analogs estimated absolute template abundance per PCR. Sequenced by immunoSEQ multiplex PCR; TCRdb stores in-frame clones only, minus some. Seen here are 70,000 or so clones, roughly 90% observed once, and the top ten hold 3.5% to 5.5%. The material sequenced was PBMCs, taken around atezolizumab (anti-PD-L1) treatment. This receptor was identified in a man between 70 and 80 years old with urothelial cancer. This chain links TRBV5-6 with TRBJ1-2; D might be TRBD1 (6 bases). The CDR3 region has the DNA TGTGCCAGCAGCCGACACAGGGTCAACTATGGCTACACCTTC. This gives the protein CASSRHRVNYGYTF.